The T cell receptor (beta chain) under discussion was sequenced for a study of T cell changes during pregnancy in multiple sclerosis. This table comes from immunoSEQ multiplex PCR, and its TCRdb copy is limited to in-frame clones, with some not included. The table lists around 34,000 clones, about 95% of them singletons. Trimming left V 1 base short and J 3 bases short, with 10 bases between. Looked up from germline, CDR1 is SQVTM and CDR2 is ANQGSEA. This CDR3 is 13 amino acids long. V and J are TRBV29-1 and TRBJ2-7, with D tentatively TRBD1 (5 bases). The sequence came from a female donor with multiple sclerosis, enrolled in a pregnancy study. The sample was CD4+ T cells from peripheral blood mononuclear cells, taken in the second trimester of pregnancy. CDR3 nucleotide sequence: TGCAGCGTTGAAGGTCAGGGATTCTACGAGCAGTACTTC. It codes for CSVEGQGFYEQYF.